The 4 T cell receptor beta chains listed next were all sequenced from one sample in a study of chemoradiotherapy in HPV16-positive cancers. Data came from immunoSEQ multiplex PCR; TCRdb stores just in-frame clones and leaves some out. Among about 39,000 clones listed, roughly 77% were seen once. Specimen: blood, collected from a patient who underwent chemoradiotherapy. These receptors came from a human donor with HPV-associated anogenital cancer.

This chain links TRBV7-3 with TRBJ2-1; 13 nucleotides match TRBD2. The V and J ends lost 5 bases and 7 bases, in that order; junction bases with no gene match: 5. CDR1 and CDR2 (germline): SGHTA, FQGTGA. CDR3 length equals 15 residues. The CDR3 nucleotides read TGTGCCAGCAGCGAAGGACTAGCGGGAGTTAATGAGCAGTTCTTC. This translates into CASSEGLAGVNEQFF.

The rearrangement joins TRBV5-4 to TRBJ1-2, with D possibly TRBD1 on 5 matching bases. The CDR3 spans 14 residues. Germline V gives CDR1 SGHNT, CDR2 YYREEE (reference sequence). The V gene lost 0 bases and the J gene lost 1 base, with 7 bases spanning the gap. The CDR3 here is CASSLAGLNYGYTF. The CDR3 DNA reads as TGTGCCAGCAGCTTGGCAGGGCTTAACTATGGCTACACCTTC.

CDR3 region: CASSPQGATGELFF. The CDR3, as DNA: TGTGCCAGCAGCCCTCAGGGGGCCACCGGGGAGCTGTTTTTT. The chain joins TRBV7-2 to TRBJ2-2, with 8 bases aligning to TRBD1. V lost 5 bases to trimming and J lost 4 bases; unmatched junction nucleotides: 3. This CDR3 is built from 14 residues. Germline CDR1 reads SGHTA; CDR2 reads FQGNSA.

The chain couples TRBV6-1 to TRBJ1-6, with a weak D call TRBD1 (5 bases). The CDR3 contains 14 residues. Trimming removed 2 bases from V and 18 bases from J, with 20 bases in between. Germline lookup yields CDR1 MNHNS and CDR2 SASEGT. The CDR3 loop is CASSENSVLGRGHF. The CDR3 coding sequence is TGTGCCAGCAGTGAAAATTCCGTTTTGGGACGAGGCCACTTT.